This T cell receptor beta chain was retrieved from a study of vaccination and CD4 T cells after COVID-19. Study overall: A median of around 73 days (range 14 to 241) separated dose two from the taking of post-vaccine samples.

Cultured CD4+ T-cell DNA underwent Oncomine TCR Beta short-read sequencing. In TCRdb, the PCR reads were re-called with MiXCR into one record per CDR3 protein. Of around 19,000 distinct CDR3 sequences in the sample, around 43% were seen once. This CDR3 has 13 residues. V shed 8 bases and J 4 bases; nucleotides not matched to a gene: 6. Germline values: CDR1 MGHDK, CDR2 SYGVNS. The treatment: approximately 11-day PBMC culture with coronavirus spike peptide pools or control peptides (ViraFEST assay). For ViraFEST, peptide pools expanded antigen-specific T cells, after which the TCRs were sequenced. Half of the medium was exchanged for fresh IL-2 medium, first on day 3 and then on day 7. Regarding this clonotype: What it binds is not known.

The genes are TRBV25-1 and TRBJ1-2; 8 bases match TRBD1. This clonotype originated in a human donor who had recovered from COVID-19. Sequencing was carried out using CD4+ T cells from blood, cultured in vitro. The DNA of the CDR3 is TGTGCCAGCCAACAGGGGGAGGCCTATGGCTACACCTTC. Translating it yields CASQQGEAYGYTF.